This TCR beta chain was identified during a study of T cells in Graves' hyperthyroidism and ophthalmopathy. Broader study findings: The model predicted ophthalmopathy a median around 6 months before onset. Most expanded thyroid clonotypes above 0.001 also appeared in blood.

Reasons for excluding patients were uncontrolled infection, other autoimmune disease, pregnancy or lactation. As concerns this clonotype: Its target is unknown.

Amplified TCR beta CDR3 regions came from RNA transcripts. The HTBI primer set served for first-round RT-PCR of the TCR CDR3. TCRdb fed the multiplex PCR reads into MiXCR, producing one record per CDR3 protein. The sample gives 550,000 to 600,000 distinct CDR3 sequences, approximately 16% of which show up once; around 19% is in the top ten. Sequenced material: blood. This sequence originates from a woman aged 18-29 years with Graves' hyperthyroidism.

DNA for the CDR3: TGTGCCAGCAGGCAACGAGCGGGGGGGGCCGAGACCCAGTACTTC. Encoded protein: CASRQRAGGAETQYF. This chain uses TRBV7-3 with TRBJ2-5, with 10 bases lining up with TRBD2. Germline V lookup: CDR1 SGHTA, CDR2 FQGTGA. V lost 6 bases, J lost 5 bases, and 9 bases stayed unmatched. CDR3 size: 15 residues.